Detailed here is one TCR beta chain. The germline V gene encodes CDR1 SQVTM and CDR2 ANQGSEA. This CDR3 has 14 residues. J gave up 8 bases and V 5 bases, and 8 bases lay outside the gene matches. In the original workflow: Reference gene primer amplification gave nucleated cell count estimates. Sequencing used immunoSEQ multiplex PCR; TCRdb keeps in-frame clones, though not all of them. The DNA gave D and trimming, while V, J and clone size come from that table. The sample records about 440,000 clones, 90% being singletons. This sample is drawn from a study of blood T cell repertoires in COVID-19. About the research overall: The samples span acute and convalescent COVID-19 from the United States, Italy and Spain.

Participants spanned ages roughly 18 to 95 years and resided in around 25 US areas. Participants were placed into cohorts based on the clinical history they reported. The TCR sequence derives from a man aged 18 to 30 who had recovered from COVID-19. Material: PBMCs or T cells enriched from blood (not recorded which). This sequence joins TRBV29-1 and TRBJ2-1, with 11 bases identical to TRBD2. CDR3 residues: CSVLGLAGVYEQFF. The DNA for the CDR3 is TGCAGCGTTCTTGGACTAGCGGGTGTCTATGAGCAGTTCTTC.